This T cell receptor beta chain is from a study of technical replicates of blood from several donors (TCRdb year 2017). The library came from the immunoSEQ multiplex PCR assay. The source is immuneACCESS, and TCRdb retained only in-frame sequences with V and J called. Part of the clones is not carried over; for the studies checked, unresolved V genes explain less than half of this, and the remainder is unexplained. The sample yields tens of thousands of clones; less than 98% were counted once. The top ten constitute approximately 0.21% of the sample. A note on this clone: It has no known antigen specificity. No much larger clone is present one base from it, and per-base qualities are unavailable.

The germline V gene gives CDR1 as KGHSH and CDR2 as LQKENI. CDR3 length: 17 amino acids, cysteine to phenylalanine. The read is trimmed to its CDR3 DNA, 51 bases read in frame from base 1. V and J are trimmed by 6 bases and 8 bases, and the gene matches miss 15 bases of the junction. This TCR was sampled from a human donor in good health. In this chain, TRBV18 is recombined with TRBJ2-1; a stretch of 11 junction bases matches TRBD2. Sequencing was performed on T cells isolated from PBMCs. The DNA sequence is given as TGTGCCAGCTCGCGATTATATTCGGGACTAGCGGTAGATGAGCAGTTCTTC. It specifies CASSRLYSGLAVDEQFF.